Listed below are T cell receptor beta chains from one sample, sequenced in a study of CD8+CD57+ T cells in acquired aplastic anemia. From the reads, TCRdb called clonotypes with MiXCR, one entry per CDR3 protein. The profile shows 150,000 to 200,000 distinct CDR3 sequences, over 40% of them singletons. The material sequenced was sorted CD4+, CD8+, or CD8+CD57+ T cells (not recorded which) from PBMCs. These receptors originate from a human donor with aplastic anemia. CDR3s include the opening cysteine and the closing phenylalanine or tryptophan. The D gene is left open where the match is weak. The listing skips clone size in some rows; elsewhere it reads once, few, many or a size class.

>NA|TRBJ1-1|TRBV5-1|NA
TGCGCCAGCAGCGGGGGGGCAGTCACTGAAGCTTTCTTT
CASSGGAVTEAFF
>many|TRBJ2-6|TRBV20-1|NA
TGCAGTGCCGACGGTTGGGACTCTGGGGCCAACGTCCTGACTTTC
CSADGWDSGANVLTF
>NA|TRBJ1-2|TRBV7-8|NA
TGTGCCAGCAGCTTAGGGGGGCAGCGGGTGCACTATGGCTACACCTTC
CASSLGGQRVHYGYTF
>NA|TRBJ2-2|TRBV15|NA
TGTGCCACCAGCAGAGATCGGGCAGAATACACCGGGGAGCTGTTTTTT
CATSRDRAEYTGELFF
>NA|TRBJ1-3|TRBV11-2|TRBD1
TGTGCCAGCAGCCCGCAGGCGGGACAGGGAAACACCATATATTTT
CASSPQAGQGNTIYF
>NA|TRBJ1-6|TRBV18|TRBD1
TGTGCCAGCTCGACCGGGACAGATAATTCACCCCTCCACTTT
CASSTGTDNSPLHF
>NA|TRBJ1-1|TRBV2|NA
TGTGCCAGCTCGGCAGGGTTATCGGCTCGTGCAGCTTTCTTT
CASSAGLSARAAFF
>NA|TRBJ2-1|TRBV29-1|NA
TGCAGCGTTATGGACCCAAATGAGCAGTTCTTC
CSVMDPNEQFF
>once|TRBJ2-3|TRBV10-3|NA
TGTGCCGTCAATCCAGGACTTTCTAGCACAGATACGCAGTATTTT
CAVNPGLSSTDTQYF
>NA|TRBJ2-5|TRBV19|NA
TGTGCCAGTAGTTCAGGGGCCGCATTTCAAGAGACCCAGTACTTC
CASSSGAAFQETQYF
>NA|TRBJ2-1|TRBV15|TRBD2
TGTGCCACCGGCGGTCCATCGGGGGGGCCGAACAATGAGCAGTTCTTC
CATGGPSGGPNNEQFF
>once|TRBJ1-6|TRBV19|NA
TGTGCCACTTCTTGTGACCAGGAACAGCCCCTCCACTTT
CATSCDQEQPLHF
>NA|TRBJ1-1|TRBV5-4|TRBD1
TGTGCCAGCAGTTCCCCCGGGACAGGGAAAGGTGAAGCTTTCTTT
CASSSPGTGKGEAFF
>many|TRBJ2-5|TRBV18|NA
TGTGCCAGCTCACCCTCCCAAGAGACCCAGTACTTC
CASSPSQETQYF
>NA|TRBJ2-3|TRBV27|TRBD1
TGTGCCGTTGGACAGGGGCTCACAGATACGCAGTATTTT
CAVGQGLTDTQYF
>many|TRBJ1-6|TRBV20-1|NA
TGCAGTGCTAGAGAATCGGGCTCCTATAATTCACCCCTCCACTTT
CSARESGSYNSPLHF
>few|TRBJ1-2|TRBV24-1|NA
TGTGCCACCAGTGCGACCGGGACAAGTAACTATGGCTACACCTTC
CATSATGTSNYGYTF
>NA|TRBJ2-7|TRBV28|NA
TGTGCCAGCAGTTTATCGCAGTCCCTTGCCCTCTACGAGCAGTACTTC
CASSLSQSLALYEQYF
>NA|TRBJ1-2|TRBV20-1|TRBD1
TGCAGTGCTAGAGAAGACAGGGCTAATGGCTACACCTTC
CSAREDRANGYTF
>NA|TRBJ1-1|TRBV4-1|NA
TGCGCCAGCAGCCTAGGCCTGGGGCCGGAAGCTTTCTTT
CASSLGLGPEAFF
>NA|TRBJ2-1|TRBV9|NA
TGTGCCAGCAGCGTAGGGGCAGGGAACCCTCATGAGCAGTTCTTC
CASSVGAGNPHEQFF
>once|TRBJ1-1|TRBV28|TRBD1
TGTGCCAGCAGTCAACAGGGGGCGGAAGCTTTCTTT
CASSQQGAEAFF
>many|TRBJ2-1|TRBV20-1|TRBD2
TGCAGTGCATCCGGGACTAGCGACTACAATGAGCAGTTCTTC
CSASGTSDYNEQFF
>NA|TRBJ1-2|TRBV20-1|TRBD1
TGCAGTGCTCACGCCTCCGGGGACAGGGGGAAACCTAACTATGGCTACACCTTC
CSAHASGDRGKPNYGYTF
>medium-sized|TRBJ1-4|TRBV15|NA
TGTGCCACCAGCAAAGGGCATGAAAAACTGTTTTTT
CATSKGHEKLFF
>NA|TRBJ1-1|TRBV15|NA
TGTGCCACCAGCAGAGAGATGCAGGGAACTGAAGCTTTCTTT
CATSREMQGTEAFF
>NA|TRBJ1-5|TRBV19|TRBD1
TGTGCCAGTAGTCCCAGACCGGGACAGGGGCAGCCCCAGCATTTT
CASSPRPGQGQPQHF